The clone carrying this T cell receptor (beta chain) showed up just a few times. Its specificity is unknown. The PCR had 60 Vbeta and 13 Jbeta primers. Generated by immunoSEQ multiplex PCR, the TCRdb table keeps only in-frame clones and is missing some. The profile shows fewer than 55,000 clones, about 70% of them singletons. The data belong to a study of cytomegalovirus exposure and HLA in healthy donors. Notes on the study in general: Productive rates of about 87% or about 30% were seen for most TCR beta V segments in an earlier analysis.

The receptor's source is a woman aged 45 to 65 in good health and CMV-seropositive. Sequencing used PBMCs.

DNA for the CDR3: TGCGCCAGCAGCTTACGGACAGATAATGAGCAGTTCTTC. This codes for CASSLRTDNEQFF. The chain combines TRBV4-1 with TRBJ2-1; D might be TRBD1 (6 bases). Germline V gives CDR1 MGHRA, CDR2 YSYEKL. The ends were cut back, 5 bases at V and 7 bases at J, with 12 bases in the middle. The CDR3 contains 13 residues.